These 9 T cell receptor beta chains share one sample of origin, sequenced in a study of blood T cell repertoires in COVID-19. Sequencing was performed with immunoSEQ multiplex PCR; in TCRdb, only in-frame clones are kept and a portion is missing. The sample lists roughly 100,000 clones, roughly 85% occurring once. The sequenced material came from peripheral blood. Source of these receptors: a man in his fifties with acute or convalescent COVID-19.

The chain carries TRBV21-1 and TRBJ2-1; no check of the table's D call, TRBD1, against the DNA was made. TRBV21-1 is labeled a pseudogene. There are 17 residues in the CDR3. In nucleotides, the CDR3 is TGTGCCAGCAGTCGTCCAACAGGGGAAGGAAGGTGCGATGAGCAGTTCTTC. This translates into CASSRPTGEGRCDEQFF.

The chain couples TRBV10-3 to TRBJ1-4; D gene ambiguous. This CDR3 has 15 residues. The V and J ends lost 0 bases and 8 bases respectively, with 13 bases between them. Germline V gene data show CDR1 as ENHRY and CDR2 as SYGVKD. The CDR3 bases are TGTGCCATCAGTGAGTCGACTGCTGCCGGGGAAAAACTGTTTTTT. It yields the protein CAISESTAAGEKLFF.

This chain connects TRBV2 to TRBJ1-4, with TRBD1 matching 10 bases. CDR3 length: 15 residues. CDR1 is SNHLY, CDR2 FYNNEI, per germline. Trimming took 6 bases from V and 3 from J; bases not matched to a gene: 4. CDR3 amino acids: CASRPDRGPNEKLFF. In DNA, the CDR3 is TGTGCCAGCAGGCCCGACAGGGGGCCTAATGAAAAACTGTTTTTT.

CDR3 sequence: CASSLSIRGTVFF. As DNA, the CDR3 is TGTGCCAGCAGTTTATCGATACGGGGGACAGTCTTCTTT. The V and J genes are TRBV27 and TRBJ1-1, with TRBD1 identical over 7 bases. Germline CDR1 reads MNHEY; CDR2 reads SMNVEV (reference sequence). The CDR3 runs to 13 residues. Trimming took 0 bases from V and 14 from J; bases not matched to a gene: 9.

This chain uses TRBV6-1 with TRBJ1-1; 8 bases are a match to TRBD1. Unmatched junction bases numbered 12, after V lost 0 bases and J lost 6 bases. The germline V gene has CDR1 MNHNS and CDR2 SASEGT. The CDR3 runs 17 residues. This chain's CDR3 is CASSEALVQGAQAEAFF. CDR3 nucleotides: TGTGCCAGCAGTGAAGCATTGGTGCAGGGGGCGCAGGCTGAAGCTTTCTTT.

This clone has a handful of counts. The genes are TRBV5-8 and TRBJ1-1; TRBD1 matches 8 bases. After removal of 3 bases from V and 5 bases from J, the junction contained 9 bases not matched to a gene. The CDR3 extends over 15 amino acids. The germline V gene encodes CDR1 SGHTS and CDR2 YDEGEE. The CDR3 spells CASSWETGGRTEAFF. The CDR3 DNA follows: TGTGCCAGCAGCTGGGAAACAGGGGGAAGGACTGAAGCTTTCTTT.

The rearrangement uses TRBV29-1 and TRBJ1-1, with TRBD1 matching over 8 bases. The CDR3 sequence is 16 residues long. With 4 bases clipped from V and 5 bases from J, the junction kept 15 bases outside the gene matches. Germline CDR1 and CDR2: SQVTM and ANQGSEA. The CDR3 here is CSVAPRRGRVRTEAFF. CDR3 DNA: TGCAGCGTTGCGCCCCGCAGGGGGCGAGTGCGGACTGAAGCTTTCTTT.

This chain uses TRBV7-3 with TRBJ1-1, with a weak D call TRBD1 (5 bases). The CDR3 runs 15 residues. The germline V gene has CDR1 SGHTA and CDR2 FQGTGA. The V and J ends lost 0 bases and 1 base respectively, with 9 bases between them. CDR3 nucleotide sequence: TGTGCCAGCAGCTTAACGACTGACAGGAACACTGAAGCTTTCTTT. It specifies CASSLTTDRNTEAFF.

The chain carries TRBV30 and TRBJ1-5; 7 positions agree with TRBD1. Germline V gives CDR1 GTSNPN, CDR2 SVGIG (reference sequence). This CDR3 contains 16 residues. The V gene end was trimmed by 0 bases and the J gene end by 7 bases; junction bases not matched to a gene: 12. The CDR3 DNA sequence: TGTGCCTGGAGTGTACAAATGGCCAGGGGGAACCAGCCCCAGCATTTT. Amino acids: CAWSVQMARGNQPQHF.